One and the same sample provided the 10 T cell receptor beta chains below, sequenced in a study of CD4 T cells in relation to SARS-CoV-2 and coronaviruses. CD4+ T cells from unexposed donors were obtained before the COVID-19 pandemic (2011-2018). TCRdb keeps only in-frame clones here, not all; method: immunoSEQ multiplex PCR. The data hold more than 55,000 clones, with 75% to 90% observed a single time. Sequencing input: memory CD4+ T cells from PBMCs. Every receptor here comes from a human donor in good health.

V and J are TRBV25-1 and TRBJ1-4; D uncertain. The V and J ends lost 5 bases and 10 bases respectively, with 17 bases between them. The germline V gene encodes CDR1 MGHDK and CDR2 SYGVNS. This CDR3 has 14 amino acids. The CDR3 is CASSTGPKSVKLFF. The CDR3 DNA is TGTGCCAGCAGTACCGGGCCCAAGAGCGTAAAACTGTTTTTT.

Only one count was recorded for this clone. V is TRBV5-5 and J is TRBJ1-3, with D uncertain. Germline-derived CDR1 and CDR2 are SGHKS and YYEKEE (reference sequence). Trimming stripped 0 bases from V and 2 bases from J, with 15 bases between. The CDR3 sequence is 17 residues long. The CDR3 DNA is TGTGCCAGCAGCTTGGAGGGTCGGGGTTCCGCTGGAAACACCATATATTTT. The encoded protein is CASSLEGRGSAGNTIYF.

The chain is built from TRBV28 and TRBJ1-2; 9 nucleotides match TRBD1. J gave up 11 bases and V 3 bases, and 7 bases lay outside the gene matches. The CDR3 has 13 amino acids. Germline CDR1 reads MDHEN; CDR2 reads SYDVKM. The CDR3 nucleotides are TGTGCCAGCAGTTTTCCACCGACAGGGGGTTACACCTTC. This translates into CASSFPPTGGYTF.

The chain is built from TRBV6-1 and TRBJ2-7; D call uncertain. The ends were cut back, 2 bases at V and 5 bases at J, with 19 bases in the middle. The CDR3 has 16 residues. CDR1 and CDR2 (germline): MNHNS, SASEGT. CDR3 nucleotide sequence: TGTGCCAGCAGTGAAAGGTCCCCTTTGTTGGGGAACGAGCAGTACTTC. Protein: CASSERSPLLGNEQYF.

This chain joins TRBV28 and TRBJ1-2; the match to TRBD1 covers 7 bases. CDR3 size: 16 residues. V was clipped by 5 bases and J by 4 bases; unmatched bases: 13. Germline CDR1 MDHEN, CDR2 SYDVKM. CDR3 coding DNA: TGTGCCAGCAGTCGGGACAGCCGCCCCGGGGCCTATGGCTACACCTTC. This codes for CASSRDSRPGAYGYTF.

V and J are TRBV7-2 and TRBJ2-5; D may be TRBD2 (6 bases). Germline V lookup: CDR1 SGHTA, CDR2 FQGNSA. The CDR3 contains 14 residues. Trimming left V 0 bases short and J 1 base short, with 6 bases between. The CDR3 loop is CASSLAGGQETQYF. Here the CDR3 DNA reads TGTGCCAGCAGCTTAGCCGGGGGCCAAGAGACCCAGTACTTC. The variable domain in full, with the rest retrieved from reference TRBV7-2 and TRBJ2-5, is GAGVSQSPSNKVTEKGKDVELRCDPISGHTALYWYRQSLGQGLEFLIYFQGNSAPDKSGLPSDRFSAERTGGSVSTLTIQRTQQEDSAVYLCASSLAGGQETQYFGPGTRLLVL.

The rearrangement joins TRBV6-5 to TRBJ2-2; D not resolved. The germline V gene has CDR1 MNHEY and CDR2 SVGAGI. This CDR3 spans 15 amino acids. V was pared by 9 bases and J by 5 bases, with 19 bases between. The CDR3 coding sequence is TGTGCCAGTGGGGTTTCGGCCCTGAGGACCGGGGAGCTGTTTTTT. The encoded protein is CASGVSALRTGELFF.

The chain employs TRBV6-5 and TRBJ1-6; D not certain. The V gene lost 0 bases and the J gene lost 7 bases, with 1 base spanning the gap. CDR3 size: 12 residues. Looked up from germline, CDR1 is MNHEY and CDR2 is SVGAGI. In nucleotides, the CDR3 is TGTGCCAGCAGTTACTCGAATTCACCCCTCCACTTT. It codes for CASSYSNSPLHF.

CDR3 coding DNA: TGTGCCAGCAGCCAAGATCGAGGCGGGAGGCCTAGCACAGATACGCAGTATTTT. Residues: CASSQDRGGRPSTDTQYF. The chain couples TRBV4-2 to TRBJ2-3; TRBD2 aligns across 8 bases. Per the germline V gene, CDR1 is LGHNA and CDR2 is YNFKEQ. CDR3 length equals 18 residues. V lost 0 bases, J lost 0 bases, and 8 bases stayed unmatched.

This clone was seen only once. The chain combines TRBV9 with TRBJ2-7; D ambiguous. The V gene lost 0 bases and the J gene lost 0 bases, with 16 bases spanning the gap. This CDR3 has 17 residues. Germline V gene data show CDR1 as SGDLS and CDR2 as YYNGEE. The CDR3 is CASSVGASAQFSYEQYF. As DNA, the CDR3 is TGTGCCAGCAGCGTAGGAGCAAGCGCACAATTCTCCTACGAGCAGTACTTC.